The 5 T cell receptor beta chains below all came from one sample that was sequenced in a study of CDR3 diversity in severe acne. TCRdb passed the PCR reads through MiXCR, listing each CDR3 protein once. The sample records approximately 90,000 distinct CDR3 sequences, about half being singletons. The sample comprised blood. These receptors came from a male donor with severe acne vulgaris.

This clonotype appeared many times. CDR3 residues: CASSSHLAGDTDTQYF. The CDR3 DNA sequence: TGTGCCAGCAGTTCCCACCTAGCGGGGGACACAGATACGCAGTATTTT. V and J are TRBV12-3 or TRBV12-4 and TRBJ2-3; 10 nucleotides match TRBD2. The CDR3 covers 16 residues. The V gene end was trimmed by 4 bases and the J gene end by 2 bases; junction bases not matched to a gene: 6.

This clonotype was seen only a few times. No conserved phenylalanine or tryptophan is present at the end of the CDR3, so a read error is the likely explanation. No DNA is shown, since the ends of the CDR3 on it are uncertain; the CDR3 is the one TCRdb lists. CDR3 residues: CASSPSVY. The rearrangement links TRBV5-1 to TRBJ2-3. The CDR3 is 8 amino acids in total, end residues counted. Germline V gene data show CDR1 as SGHRS and CDR2 as YFSETQ.

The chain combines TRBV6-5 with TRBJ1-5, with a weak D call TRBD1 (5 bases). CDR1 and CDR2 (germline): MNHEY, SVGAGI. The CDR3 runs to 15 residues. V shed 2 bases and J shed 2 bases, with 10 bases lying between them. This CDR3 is CASSYGRGGNQPQHF. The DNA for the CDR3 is TGTGCCAGCAGTTACGGGAGAGGGGGCAATCAGCCCCAGCATTTT.

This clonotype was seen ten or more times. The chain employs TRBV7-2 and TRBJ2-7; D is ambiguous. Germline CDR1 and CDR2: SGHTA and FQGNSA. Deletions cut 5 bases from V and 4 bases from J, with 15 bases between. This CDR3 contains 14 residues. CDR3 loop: CASSPQTLRYEQYF. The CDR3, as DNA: TGTGCCAGCAGCCCACAAACTTTGAGATACGAGCAGTACTTC.

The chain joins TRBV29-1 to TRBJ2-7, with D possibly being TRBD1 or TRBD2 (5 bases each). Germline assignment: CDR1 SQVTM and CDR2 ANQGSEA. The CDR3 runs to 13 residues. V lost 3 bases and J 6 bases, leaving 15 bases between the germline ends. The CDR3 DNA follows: TGCAGCGTTGACGCCGCCGGGGCCGGCGAGCAGTACTTC. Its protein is CSVDAAGAGEQYF.